These 26 T cell receptor beta chains were sequenced from one sample in a study of cytomegalovirus exposure and HLA in healthy donors. Vbeta (60) and Jbeta (13) primers were used in the PCR. The assay was immunoSEQ multiplex PCR, and TCRdb's table has in-frame clones only and misses some. Its table records approximately 71,000 clones. Sample: PBMCs. The receptors originated from a female donor in good health and CMV-seropositive.

The chain is built from TRBV28 and TRBJ1-2; 7 bases map to TRBD1. This CDR3 is 15 amino acids long. V shed 2 bases and J 6 bases; nucleotides not matched to a gene: 9. The V gene's germline CDR1 is MDHEN and CDR2 SYDVKM. This CDR3 is CASSLGGGFGNGYTF. The CDR3 region has the DNA TGTGCCAGCAGTTTAGGAGGGGGCTTTGGTAATGGCTACACCTTC.

The rearrangement uses TRBV18 and TRBJ1-5, with a possible D match to TRBD1 (6 bases). The CDR3 extends over 13 amino acids. CDR1 and CDR2 from the germline V gene are KGHSH and LQKENI. The V gene lost 2 bases and the J gene lost 4 bases, with 6 bases spanning the gap. CDR3 region: CASSPTGNQPQHF. CDR3 bases: TGTGCCAGCTCACCAACAGGGAATCAGCCCCAGCATTTT.

J is TRBJ1-2 and V is TRBV18; tentative D call: TRBD1 (5 bases). Germline-derived CDR1 and CDR2 are KGHSH and LQKENI. The CDR3 is 15 amino acids. V lost 2 bases to trimming and J lost 3 bases, with 13 bases between them. The CDR3 sequence: CASSPETDTYYGYTF. The CDR3 DNA follows: TGTGCCAGCTCACCAGAAACGGACACTTACTATGGCTACACCTTC.

The chain is built from TRBV19 and TRBJ1-2; 8 nucleotides line up with TRBD1. The junction had 9 bases not matched to a gene; V was cut back by 9 bases and J by 0 bases. CDR3 size: 15 residues. Germline V gene sequence: CDR1 LNHDA, CDR2 SQIVND (reference sequence). The CDR3 coding sequence is TGTGCCAGCTACCGGGACAGGAGACCTAACTATGGCTACACCTTC. Translated, it gives CASYRDRRPNYGYTF. Drawing the rest from reference TRBV19 and TRBJ1-2, the complete variable domain is DGGITQSPKYLFRKEGQNVTLSCEQNLNHDAMYWYRQDPGQGLRLIYYSQIVNDFQKGDIAEGYSVSREKKESFPLTVTSAQKNPTAFYLCASYRDRRPNYGYTFGSGTRLTVV.

The chain joins TRBV27 to TRBJ1-1; no definite D call. This CDR3 is built from 15 residues. Germline values: CDR1 MNHEY, CDR2 SMNVEV (reference sequence). Between the trimmed V and J ends, which lost 4 bases and 0 bases, there was a span of 12 bases. The chain's CDR3 is CASSSGNSLNTEAFF. CDR3 DNA: TGTGCCAGCAGTTCGGGAAACAGTTTGAACACTGAAGCTTTCTTT.

The rearrangement joins TRBV11-2 to TRBJ2-3; TRBD1 matches 9 bases. The ends lost 5 bases at V and 1 base at J; junction bases unmatched: 4. The CDR3 runs 15 residues. The V gene's germline CDR1 is SGHAT and CDR2 FQNNGV. The chain's CDR3 is CASSLWTGGTDTQYF. DNA for the CDR3: TGTGCCAGCAGCCTTTGGACAGGGGGCACAGATACGCAGTATTTT.

The V call is TRBV6-6, the J call TRBJ2-7; D is possibly TRBD2 (5 bases). This CDR3 spans 13 amino acids. The germline V gene has CDR1 MNHNY and CDR2 SVGAGI (reference sequence). Trimming removed 6 bases at V and 2 bases at J, with 11 bases between. CDR3 region: CASRVSDPYEQYF. The CDR3 nucleotides read TGTGCCAGCAGGGTTAGCGACCCCTACGAGCAGTACTTC.

This chain joins TRBV10-3 and TRBJ2-5; 12 nucleotides align to TRBD2. The germline gives CDR1 ENHRY, CDR2 SYGVKD. There are 16 residues in the CDR3. V lost 0 bases and J lost 4; bases outside the gene matches: 3. CDR3 sequence: CAISESSSGRVETQYF. The CDR3 bases are TGTGCCATCAGTGAGTCCTCTAGCGGGAGGGTAGAGACCCAGTACTTC.

The V gene is TRBV11-2, the J gene TRBJ2-1, with 9 positions matching TRBD1. V lost 4 bases, J lost 4 bases, and 17 bases stayed unmatched. Germline-derived CDR1 and CDR2 are SGHAT and FQNNGV. CDR3 length: 19 residues. CDR3 residues: CASSSYRGRGGAHYNEQFF. Written as DNA, the CDR3 is TGTGCCAGCAGCTCCTACAGGGGGCGGGGAGGGGCACATTACAATGAGCAGTTCTTC.

The chain's CDR3 is CASSLTGTGQYF. In DNA, the CDR3 is TGTGCCAGCAGTCTCACCGGGACAGGACAGTACTTC. This chain joins TRBV28 and TRBJ2-7, with 8 bases aligning to TRBD1. The germline V gene encodes CDR1 MDHEN and CDR2 SYDVKM. The V and J ends lost 5 bases and 10 bases, in that order; junction bases with no gene match: 7. The length of the CDR3 is 12 residues.

This chain joins TRBV19 and TRBJ2-3, with 9 bases matching TRBD2. The CDR3 consists of 13 residues. V lost 3 bases, J lost 7 bases, and 2 bases stayed unmatched. Germline V lookup: CDR1 LNHDA, CDR2 SQIVND (reference sequence). The CDR3 loop is CASSISGRNTQYF. In DNA form, the CDR3 reads TGTGCCAGTAGTATCAGCGGGAGGAATACGCAGTATTTT.

V and J are TRBV28 and TRBJ2-7, with TRBD2 matching over 11 bases. Per germline, CDR1 MDHEN and CDR2 SYDVKM. The trim removed 2 bases at V and 3 bases at J, leaving 3 bases unmatched. This CDR3 comprises 15 residues. The CDR3 DNA follows: TGTGCCAGCAGTTTAGGGACTAGCGGCCTCTACGAGCAGTACTTC. Translating it yields CASSLGTSGLYEQYF.

CDR3 protein: CASSPGREAQETQYF. CDR3 in DNA: TGTGCCAGCAGTCCGGGGCGGGAGGCACAAGAGACCCAGTACTTC. The rearrangement uses TRBV6-4 and TRBJ2-5, with 8 bases identical to TRBD2. CDR1 is MRHNA, CDR2 SNTAGT, per germline. Germline trimming cut 5 bases from V and 2 bases from J; bases unmatched to any gene: 7. The CDR3 totals 15 residues.

The chain carries TRBV5-1 and TRBJ2-1; D is unresolved. Trimming left V 0 bases short and J 7 bases short, with 8 bases between. The CDR3 is 13 residues long. From germline, CDR1 is SGHRS and CDR2 YFSETQ. Here the CDR3 DNA reads TGCGCCAGCAGCTTGGCGTCGGAGAATGAGCAGTTCTTC. Protein: CASSLASENEQFF. Full variable domain (outside the CDR3, taken from reference TRBV5-1 and TRBJ2-1): KAGVTQTPRYLIKTRGQQVTLSCSPISGHRSVSWYQQTPGQGLQFLFEYFSETQRNKGNFPGRFSGRQFSNSRSEMNVSTLELGDSALYLCASSLASENEQFFGPGTRLTVL.

The chain carries TRBV5-4 and TRBJ2-7; the match to TRBD1 covers 7 bases. The V and J ends lost 4 bases and 0 bases, in that order; junction bases with no gene match: 7. The CDR3 is made up of 15 amino acids. From germline, CDR1 is SGHNT and CDR2 YYREEE (reference sequence). The chain's CDR3 is CASSPTGKSSYEQYF. In DNA, the CDR3 is TGTGCCAGCAGCCCGACAGGGAAAAGCTCCTACGAGCAGTACTTC.

The chain recombines TRBV10-3 with TRBJ1-1, with D possibly matching TRBD1 (5 bases). Deletions cut 3 bases from V and 1 base from J, with 12 bases between. The CDR3 length is 15 residues. Germline lookup yields CDR1 ENHRY and CDR2 SYGVKD. CDR3 sequence reads: CAISEGAGRNTEAFF. CDR3 DNA sequence: TGTGCCATCAGTGAAGGGGCAGGACGGAACACTGAAGCTTTCTTT.

The chain combines TRBV27 with TRBJ1-3; 8 positions match TRBD1. The germline CDR1 and CDR2 sequences are MNHEY and SMNVEV (reference sequence). The ends lost 5 bases at V and 0 bases at J; junction bases unmatched: 9. The CDR3 loop spans 17 amino acids. The CDR3 DNA reads as TGTGCCAGCAGTCCGGGGGACAGGTTTATCTCTGGAAACACCATATATTTT. Translation gives CASSPGDRFISGNTIYF.

The chain combines TRBV5-1 with TRBJ2-2; 11 bases are shared with TRBD1. The CDR3 has 15 amino acids. V dropped 5 bases and J dropped 4; count of bases not matched to a gene: 4. Germline V lookup: CDR1 SGHRS, CDR2 YFSETQ. The CDR3 protein is CASSPGQGVTGELFF. The CDR3 DNA sequence: TGCGCCAGCAGTCCGGGACAGGGGGTCACCGGGGAGCTGTTTTTT.

V usage is TRBV5-1 and J usage is TRBJ1-4; 8 nucleotides match TRBD1. This CDR3 has 14 residues. The germline V gene has CDR1 SGHRS and CDR2 YFSETQ. With 3 bases clipped from V and 11 bases from J, the junction kept 9 bases outside the gene matches. In nucleotides, the CDR3 is TGCGCCAGCAGCTCTGGGACAGGACTTGAGAAACTGTTTTTT. It yields the protein CASSSGTGLEKLFF.

This chain joins TRBV6-5 and TRBJ1-4; maybe TRBD1 (6 bases). The CDR3 covers 16 residues. Germline V gene lookup returns CDR1 MNHEY and CDR2 SVGAGI. Trimming shortened V by 0 bases and J by 7 bases, and 15 bases separated the two germline ends. The CDR3 DNA follows: TGTGCCAGCAGTTACTCAGGCTCAGGGGACGGTGAAAAACTGTTTTTT. The encoded protein is CASSYSGSGDGEKLFF.

V and J are TRBV6-1 and TRBJ2-7, with D maybe TRBD2 (6 bases). Germline CDR1 reads MNHNS; CDR2 reads SASEGT. Trimming stripped 0 bases from V and 2 bases from J, with 11 bases between. There are 15 residues in the CDR3. CDR3 sequence reads: CASSEAGGMPYEQYF. The CDR3 nucleotides are TGTGCCAGCAGTGAAGCCGGGGGAATGCCCTACGAGCAGTACTTC.

The V call is TRBV11-1, the J call TRBJ2-3; D ambiguous. This CDR3 region has 12 residues. The V gene lost 0 bases and the J gene lost 10 bases, with 8 bases spanning the gap. Germline CDR1 SGHAT, CDR2 FQDESV (reference sequence). The CDR3 protein is CASSLARVPQYF. The CDR3 DNA sequence: TGTGCCAGCAGCTTAGCCCGCGTGCCGCAGTATTTT. The whole variable domain, remainder taken from reference TRBV11-1 and TRBJ2-3, is EAEVAQSPRYKITEKSQAVAFWCDPISGHATLYWYRQILGQGPELLVQFQDESVVDDSQLPKDRFSAERLKGVDSTLKIQPAELGDSAMYLCASSLARVPQYFGPGTRLTVL.

This chain joins TRBV6-1 and TRBJ2-7, with D unresolved. V was pared by 1 base and J by 4 bases, with 5 bases between. CDR1 is MNHNS and CDR2 is SASEGT in the germline V gene. The CDR3 contains 12 residues. The CDR3 region has the DNA TGTGCCAGCAGTGAAGTCGGGTACGAGCAGTACTTC. Its protein is CASSEVGYEQYF.

The chain joins TRBV27 to TRBJ2-2, with TRBD2 as a possible D gene (5 bases). The CDR3 has 14 residues. Germline V gene lookup returns CDR1 MNHEY and CDR2 SMNVEV (reference sequence). V was pared by 5 bases and J by 12 bases, with 19 bases between. The CDR3 spells CASSRGPTLGQLFF. CDR3 coding DNA: TGTGCCAGCAGTCGCGGGCCTACCCTCGGTCAGCTGTTTTTT.

The chain joins TRBV6-5 to TRBJ2-1, with TRBD1 matching over 10 bases. Germline CDR1 MNHEY, CDR2 SVGAGI. This CDR3 contains 16 residues. The trim removed 2 bases at V and 5 bases at J, leaving 6 bases unmatched. CDR3 sequence: CASSYTGTGVNNEQFF. As DNA, the CDR3 is TGTGCCAGCAGTTACACCGGGACAGGGGTGAACAATGAGCAGTTCTTC.

Points on this clone: Mismatch with germline at one junction end may stem from a read error. CDR3 amino acids: CASSQEVMAVGYEQYF. In nucleotides, the CDR3 is TGCGCCAGCAGCCAAGAGGTAATGGCGGTGGGCTACGAGCAGTACTTC. The genes are TRBV7-2 and TRBJ2-7, with D unresolved. CDR3 length equals 16 residues. Germline assignment: CDR1 SGHTA and CDR2 FQGNSA. Based on the CDR3 plus reference TRBV7-2 and TRBJ2-7, the full variable domain is GAGVSQSPSNKVTEKGKDVELRCDPISGHTALYWYRQSLGQGLEFLIYFQGNSAPDKSGLPSDRFSAERTGGSVSTLTIQRTQQEDSAVYLCASSQEVMAVGYEQYFGPGTRLTVT.